This TCR beta chain was recorded in a study of blood T cell repertoires in COVID-19. Data came from immunoSEQ multiplex PCR; TCRdb stores just in-frame clones and leaves some out. The repertoire consists of about 310,000 clones, with about 90% occurring once and the leading ten covering roughly 7.1%. Germline trimming cut 3 bases from V and 5 bases from J; bases unmatched to any gene: 3. Germline CDR1 MGHRA, CDR2 YSYEKL. The CDR3 contains 15 residues. The source is a woman aged 45 to 65 who had recovered from COVID-19. The chain employs TRBV4-1 and TRBJ2-4; 11 nucleotides agree with TRBD1. Material for sequencing was peripheral blood. The CDR3 DNA reads TGCGCCAGCAGCCACGGACAGGGGGCCCAAAACATTCAGTACTTC. Its translation: CASSHGQGAQNIQYF.